Below, one TCR beta chain is given with its context. Its antigen is as yet unknown. This entry comes from a study of long-term antiretroviral therapy in people with HIV. Trimming took off 0 bases at V and 8 bases at J, with 15 bases between the two ends. Germline loops: CDR1 MNHNY, CDR2 SVGAGI (reference sequence). This CDR3 is built from 15 residues. immunoSEQ v3.0 was run at survey level. Target depth was 40,000-50,000 T-cell genomes per sample. The repertoire was sequenced with immunoSEQ multiplex PCR; TCRdb's copy has only in-frame clones and lacks some. The sample yields under 35,000 clones, 85% to 95% seen once. Study outcomes and limitations: Post-ART samples showed increased diversity that remained below transplant donor control levels.

Sample: unsorted PBMCs, taken around 5 years after starting antiretroviral therapy. V gene TRBV6-6 combines with J gene TRBJ2-3; D unresolved. The TCR was taken from a woman aged 45-59 years with HIV. CDR3 in DNA: TGTGCCAGCAGTTACTCTCGGGTCCCCGGCGTTACGCAGTATTTT. Translation: CASSYSRVPGVTQYF.